Described below is a single T cell receptor beta chain sequence and its context. Its antigen remains unidentified. TRB was amplified by touch-down multiplex PCR, primer pools A and B combined. No DNA is given; TCRdb re-called the multiplex PCR reads and lists each CDR3 protein once. The table lists roughly 2,300 distinct CDR3 sequences. This entry comes from a study of T cell clusters in autoimmune cytopenias. Study-level information: Per sample, median TRB depth was approximately 50,000 reads, yielding a median 2,350 distinct clonotypes.

Overall study findings and caveats: The T cell clusters came from computational analysis alone and lack functional validation. TRB repertoire shifts in secondary cytopenia and chronic lymphocytic leukemia mostly reflected lymphoma, not autoimmunity. Clustering suggested that physiological T cell clusters were missing in primary autoimmune cytopenia patients.

Each sample's input was 250 ng genomic DNA, roughly 40,000 genome equivalents. Looked up from germline, CDR1 is WSHSY and CDR2 is SAAADI. The CDR3 is 12 amino acids. The sequence was collected from a human donor with an autoimmune cytopenia or autoimmune hepatitis (not recorded which). The chain joins TRBV10-2 to TRBJ2-2; as DNA is missing, the TRBD1 call by TCRdb cannot be tested. The material sequenced was peripheral blood. This CDR3 reads CASRTGVGELFF.